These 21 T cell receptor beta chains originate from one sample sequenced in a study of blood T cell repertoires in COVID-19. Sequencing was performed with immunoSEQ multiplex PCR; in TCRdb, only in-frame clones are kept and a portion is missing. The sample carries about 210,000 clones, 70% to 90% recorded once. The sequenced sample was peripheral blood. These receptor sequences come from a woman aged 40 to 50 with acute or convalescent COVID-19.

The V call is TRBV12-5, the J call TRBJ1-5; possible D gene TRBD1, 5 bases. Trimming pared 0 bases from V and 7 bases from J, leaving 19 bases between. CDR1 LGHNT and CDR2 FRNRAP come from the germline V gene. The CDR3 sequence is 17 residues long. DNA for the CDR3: TGTGCTAGTGGTTTGGTTTTAGGGCCGCGCTGGGGCCAGCCCCAGCATTTT. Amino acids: CASGLVLGPRWGQPQHF.

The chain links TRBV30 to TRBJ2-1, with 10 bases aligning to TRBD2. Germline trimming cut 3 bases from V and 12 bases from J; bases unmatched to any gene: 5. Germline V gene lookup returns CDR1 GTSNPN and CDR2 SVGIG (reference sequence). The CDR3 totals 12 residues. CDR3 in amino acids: CAWSVSGGTQFF. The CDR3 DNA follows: TGTGCCTGGAGCGTTAGCGGGGGGACGCAGTTCTTC.

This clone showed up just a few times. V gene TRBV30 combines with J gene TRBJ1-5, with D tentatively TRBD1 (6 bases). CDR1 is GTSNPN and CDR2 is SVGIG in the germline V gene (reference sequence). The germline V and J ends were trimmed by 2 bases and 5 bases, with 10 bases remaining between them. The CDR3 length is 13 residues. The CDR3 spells CAWSLRTDQPQHF. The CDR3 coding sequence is TGTGCCTGGAGTCTTAGGACAGATCAGCCCCAGCATTTT.

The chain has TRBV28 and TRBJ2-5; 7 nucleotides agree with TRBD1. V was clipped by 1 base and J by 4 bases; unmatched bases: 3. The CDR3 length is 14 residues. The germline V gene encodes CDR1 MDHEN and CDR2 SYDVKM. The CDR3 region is CASSLSAGGETQYF. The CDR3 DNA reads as TGTGCCAGCAGTTTATCGGCAGGGGGAGAGACCCAGTACTTC.

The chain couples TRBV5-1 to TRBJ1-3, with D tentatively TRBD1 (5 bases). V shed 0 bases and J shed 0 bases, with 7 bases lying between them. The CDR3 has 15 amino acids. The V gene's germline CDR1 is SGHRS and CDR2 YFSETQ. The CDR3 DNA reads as TGCGCCAGCAGCTTGGAGGGGTACTCTGGAAACACCATATATTTT. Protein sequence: CASSLEGYSGNTIYF.

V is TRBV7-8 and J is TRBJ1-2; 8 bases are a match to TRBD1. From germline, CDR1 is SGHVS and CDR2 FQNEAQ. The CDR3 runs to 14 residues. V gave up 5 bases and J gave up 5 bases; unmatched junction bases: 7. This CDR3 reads CASSMGQDGYGYTF. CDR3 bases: TGTGCCAGCAGCATGGGACAGGATGGTTATGGCTACACCTTC. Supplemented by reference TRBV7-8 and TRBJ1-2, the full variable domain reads GAGVSQSPRYKVAKRGQDVALRCDPISGHVSLFWYQQALGQGPEFLTYFQNEAQLDKSGLPSDRFFAERPEGSVSTLKIQRTQQEDSAVYLCASSMGQDGYGYTFGSGTRLTVV.

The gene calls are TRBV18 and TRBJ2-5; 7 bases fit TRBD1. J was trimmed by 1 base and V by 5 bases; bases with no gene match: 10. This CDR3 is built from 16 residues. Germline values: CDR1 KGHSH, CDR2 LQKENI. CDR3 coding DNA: TGTGCCAGCTCAACAAAAAACAGGGGTGGCCAAGAGACCCAGTACTTC. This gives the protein CASSTKNRGGQETQYF.

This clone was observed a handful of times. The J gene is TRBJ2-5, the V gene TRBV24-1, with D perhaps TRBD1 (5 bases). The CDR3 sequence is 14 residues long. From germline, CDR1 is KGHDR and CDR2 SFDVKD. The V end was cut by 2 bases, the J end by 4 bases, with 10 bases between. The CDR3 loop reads CATSDWRTRETQYF. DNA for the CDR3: TGTGCCACCAGTGATTGGCGGACAAGAGAGACCCAGTACTTC.

CDR3 amino acids: CASSVTAGGSFTGELFF. Here the CDR3 DNA reads TGTGCCAGCAGCGTAACAGCGGGGGGGTCGTTCACCGGGGAGCTGTTTTTT. V usage is TRBV9 and J usage is TRBJ2-2; 10 nucleotides agree with TRBD2. The CDR3 spans 17 residues. With V trimmed by 1 base and J by 4 bases, 7 bases remained unmatched. CDR1 and CDR2 from the germline V gene are SGDLS and YYNGEE.

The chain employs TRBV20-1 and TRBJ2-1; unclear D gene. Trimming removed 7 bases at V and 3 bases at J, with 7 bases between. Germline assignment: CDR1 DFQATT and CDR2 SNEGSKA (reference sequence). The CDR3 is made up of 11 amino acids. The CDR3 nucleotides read TGCAGTGGTCTCAGCTACAATGAGCAGTTCTTC. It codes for CSGLSYNEQFF.

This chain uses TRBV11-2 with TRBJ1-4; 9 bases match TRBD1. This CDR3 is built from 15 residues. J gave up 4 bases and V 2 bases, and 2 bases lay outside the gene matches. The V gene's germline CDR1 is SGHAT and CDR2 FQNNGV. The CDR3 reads CASSLRGQGNEKLFF. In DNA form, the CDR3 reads TGTGCCAGCAGCTTAAGGGGACAGGGTAATGAAAAACTGTTTTTT.

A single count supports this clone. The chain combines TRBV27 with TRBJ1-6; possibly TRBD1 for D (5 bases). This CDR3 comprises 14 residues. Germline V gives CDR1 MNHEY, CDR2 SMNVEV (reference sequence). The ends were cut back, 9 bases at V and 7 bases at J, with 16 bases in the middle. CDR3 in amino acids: CASTPGTFNSPLHF. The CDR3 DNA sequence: TGTGCCAGTACACCCGGGACTTTCAATTCACCCCTCCACTTT.

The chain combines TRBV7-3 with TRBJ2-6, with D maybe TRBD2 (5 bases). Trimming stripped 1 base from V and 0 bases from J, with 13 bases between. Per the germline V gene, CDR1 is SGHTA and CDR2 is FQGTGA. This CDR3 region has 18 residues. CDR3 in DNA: TGTGCCAGCAGCTTAAAAGGGAGAGCCCTCTCTGGGGCCAACGTCCTGACTTTC. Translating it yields CASSLKGRALSGANVLTF.

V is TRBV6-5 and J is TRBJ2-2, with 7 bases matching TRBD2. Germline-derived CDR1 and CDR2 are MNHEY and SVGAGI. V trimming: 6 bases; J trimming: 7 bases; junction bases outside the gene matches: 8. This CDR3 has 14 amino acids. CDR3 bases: TGTGCCAGCAGCACGGGAGGAGATGGCGGGGAGCTGTTTTTT. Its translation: CASSTGGDGGELFF.

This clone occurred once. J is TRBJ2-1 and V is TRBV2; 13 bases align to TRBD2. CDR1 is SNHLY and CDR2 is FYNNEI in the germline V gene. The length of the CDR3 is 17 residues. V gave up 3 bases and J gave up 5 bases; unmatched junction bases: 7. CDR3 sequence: CASSDLTSGGANNEQFF. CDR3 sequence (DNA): TGTGCCAGCAGTGATCTCACTAGCGGGGGGGCCAACAATGAGCAGTTCTTC.

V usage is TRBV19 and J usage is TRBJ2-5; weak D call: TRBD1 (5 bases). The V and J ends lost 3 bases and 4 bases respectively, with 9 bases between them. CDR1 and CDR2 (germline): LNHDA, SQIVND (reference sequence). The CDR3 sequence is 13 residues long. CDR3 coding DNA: TGTGCCAGTAGTATCAGGGTGGGAGAGACCCAGTACTTC. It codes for CASSIRVGETQYF.

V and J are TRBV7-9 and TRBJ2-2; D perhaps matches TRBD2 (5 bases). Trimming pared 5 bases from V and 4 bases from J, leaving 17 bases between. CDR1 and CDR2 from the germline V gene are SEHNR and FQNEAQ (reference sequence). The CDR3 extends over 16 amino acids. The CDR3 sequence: CASSHTPGEGTGELFF. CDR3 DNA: TGTGCCAGCAGCCACACCCCTGGCGAGGGCACCGGGGAGCTGTTTTTT.

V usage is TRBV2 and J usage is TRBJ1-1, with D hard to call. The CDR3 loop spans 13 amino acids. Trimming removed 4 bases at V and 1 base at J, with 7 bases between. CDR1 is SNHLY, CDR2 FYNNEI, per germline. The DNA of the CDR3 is TGTGCCAGCAGTGGGCGGTGGAACACTGAAGCTTTCTTT. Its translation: CASSGRWNTEAFF.

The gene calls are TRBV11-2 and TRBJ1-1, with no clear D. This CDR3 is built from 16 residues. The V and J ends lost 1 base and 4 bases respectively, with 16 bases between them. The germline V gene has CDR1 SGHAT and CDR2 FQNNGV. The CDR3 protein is CASSLGRSAFGTEAFF. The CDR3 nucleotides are TGTGCCAGCAGCTTAGGTCGGAGTGCGTTCGGCACTGAAGCTTTCTTT.

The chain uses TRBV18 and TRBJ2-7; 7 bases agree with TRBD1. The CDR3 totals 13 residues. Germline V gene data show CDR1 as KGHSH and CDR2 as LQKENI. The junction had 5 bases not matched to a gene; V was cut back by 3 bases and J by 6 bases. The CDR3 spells CASSPSTGFEQYV. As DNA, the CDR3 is TGTGCCAGCTCACCCTCGACAGGGTTCGAGCAGTACGTC.

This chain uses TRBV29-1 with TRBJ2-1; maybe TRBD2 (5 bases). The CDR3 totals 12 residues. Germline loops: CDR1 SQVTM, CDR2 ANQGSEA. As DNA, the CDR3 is TGCACCACTAATGAGGGTTTGAATGAGCAGTTCTTC. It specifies CTTNEGLNEQFF.